Shown below are 26 T cell receptor beta chains from a single sample sequenced in a study of T cells in Graves' hyperthyroidism and ophthalmopathy. Authors of the study amplified TCR beta CDR3 regions from RNA transcripts. First-round RT-PCR of the TCR CDR3 relied on the HTBI primer set. From the multiplex PCR reads, TCRdb called clonotypes with MiXCR, one entry per CDR3 protein. This sample carries roughly 500,000 distinct CDR3 sequences, approximately 15% of them seen once, and the ten largest clones take 5.8%. Sequencing input: blood. These receptor sequences come from a woman aged 30 to 39 with Graves' hyperthyroidism that later progressed to Graves' ophthalmopathy.

This clonotype was picked up many times. This chain links TRBV29-1 with TRBJ1-1, with D maybe TRBD1 (5 bases). This CDR3 has 12 residues. V was pared by 4 bases and J by 0 bases, with 6 bases between. From germline, CDR1 is SQVTM and CDR2 ANQGSEA. The CDR3 sequence is CSVVRVNTEAFF. As DNA, the CDR3 is TGCAGCGTTGTCAGGGTGAACACTGAAGCTTTCTTT.

This clonotype was picked up many times. This chain joins TRBV11-2 and TRBJ2-2; TRBD2 is a possible D gene (6 bases). The CDR3 spans 18 residues. Germline loops: CDR1 SGHAT, CDR2 FQNNGV. Trimming stripped 0 bases from V and 0 bases from J, with 14 bases between. The CDR3 reads CASSLDFRTTANTGELFF. The CDR3 DNA reads TGTGCCAGCAGCTTAGATTTTCGGACTACGGCGAACACCGGGGAGCTGTTTTTT.

This chain joins TRBV7-9 and TRBJ1-5; 8 bases fit TRBD1. V dropped 3 bases and J dropped 2; count of bases not matched to a gene: 3. The germline gives CDR1 SEHNR, CDR2 FQNEAQ (reference sequence). The CDR3 extends over 15 amino acids. Here the CDR3 DNA reads TGTGCCAGCAGCTTCGGACAGGGAGGCAATCAGCCCCAGCATTTT. The encoded protein is CASSFGQGGNQPQHF.

This clonotype was counted at least ten times. The gene calls are TRBV6-5 and TRBJ2-1; tentative D call: TRBD2 (5 bases). Germline lookup yields CDR1 MNHEY and CDR2 SVGAGI. V dropped 0 bases and J dropped 6 bases, with 18 bases sitting between them. The CDR3 spans 17 residues. CDR3 DNA sequence: TGTGCCAGCAGTTACTCGATGAGCGGCCGCCATTCCAATGAGCAGTTCTTC. Its translation is CASSYSMSGRHSNEQFF.

This clonotype has only a few counts. The V call is TRBV6-1, the J call TRBJ2-1, with 7 bases aligning to TRBD1. CDR1 and CDR2 from the germline V gene are MNHNS and SASEGT. V trimming: 8 bases; J trimming: 6 bases; junction bases outside the gene matches: 10. The CDR3 runs to 14 residues. The CDR3 sequence is CASLFDRVGNEQFF. The CDR3 DNA reads as TGTGCCAGCCTTTTTGACAGGGTCGGCAATGAGCAGTTCTTC.

The rearrangement links TRBV19 to TRBJ2-4; a weak D match, TRBD2 (6 bases). The V and J ends lost 5 bases and 0 bases respectively, with 17 bases between them. The CDR3 is 17 residues long. From germline, CDR1 is LNHDA and CDR2 SQIVND (reference sequence). CDR3: CASSSERGALAKNIQYF. In nucleotides, the CDR3 is TGTGCCAGTAGTTCCGAGCGCGGGGCCTTAGCCAAAAACATTCAGTACTTC.

This clonotype has just a few counts. This chain links TRBV29-1 with TRBJ2-2; no firm D call. The CDR3 loop spans 15 amino acids. Looked up from germline, CDR1 is SQVTM and CDR2 is ANQGSEA. V was clipped by 3 bases and J by 3 bases, with 14 bases between them. The chain's CDR3 is CSVDRRNQDTGELFF. DNA for the CDR3: TGCAGCGTTGACAGACGGAATCAGGACACCGGGGAGCTGTTTTTT.

The rearrangement uses TRBV14 and TRBJ2-7; D uncertain. V was trimmed by 1 base and J by 7 bases, leaving 11 bases between them. The CDR3 runs 13 residues. Looked up from germline, CDR1 is SGHDN and CDR2 is FVKESK. The CDR3 DNA sequence: TGTGCCAGCAGCCAAGGAATGAGGATTGAGCAGTACTTC. This gives the protein CASSQGMRIEQYF.

In its sample, this clonotype was seen many times. The chain is built from TRBV11-3 and TRBJ2-1; a weak D match, TRBD1 (5 bases). Between the trimmed V and J ends, which lost 5 bases and 9 bases, there was a span of 8 bases. Germline-derived CDR1 and CDR2 are SGHNT and YENEEA. The CDR3 consists of 11 residues. The CDR3 bases are TGTGCCAGCAGCCTACAGGTTGAGCAGTTCTTC. The encoded protein is CASSLQVEQFF.

This clonotype has a handful of counts. The V and J genes are TRBV20-1 and TRBJ1-4; D gene ambiguous. CDR1 and CDR2 (germline): DFQATT, SNEGSKA (reference sequence). Trimming cost V 3 bases and J 1 base, with 6 bases left between them. The CDR3 totals 13 residues. The CDR3 DNA reads as TGCAGTGCTAGTAGGCAAACTAATGAAAAACTGTTTTTT. It codes for CSASRQTNEKLFF.

This clonotype has ten or more counts. The chain combines TRBV20-1 with TRBJ2-5; D assignment may be TRBD1 or TRBD2 (7 bases each). Deletions cut 7 bases from V and 2 bases from J, with 23 bases between. CDR1 is DFQATT and CDR2 is SNEGSKA in the germline V gene (reference sequence). The CDR3 length is 16 residues. The DNA for the CDR3 is TGCAGTGGAGAGAGGGGGCCGATGGGGGGGCAAGAGACCCAGTACTTC. Translation gives CSGERGPMGGQETQYF.

This clonotype was counted a few times. The V and J genes are TRBV4-1 and TRBJ1-2, with 7 bases matching TRBD1. Germline V gives CDR1 MGHRA, CDR2 YSYEKL. The CDR3 is 11 amino acids. With V trimmed by 10 bases and J by 7 bases, 6 bases remained unmatched. The CDR3 DNA reads TGCGCCACCCAGGGGGGGGGTGGCTACACCTTC. Its protein is CATQGGGGYTF.

This clonotype was seen more than once but under ten times. The V gene is TRBV10-3, the J gene TRBJ2-7; the D gene is possibly TRBD1 (6 bases). The V end lost 0 bases, the J end lost 4 bases, and 13 bases lay between the germline ends. Germline-derived CDR1 and CDR2 are ENHRY and SYGVKD. This CDR3 has 15 amino acids. CDR3 sequence (DNA): TGTGCCATCAGTGAGTCACCGGGACACCTTTACGAGCAGTACTTC. Translated: CAISESPGHLYEQYF.

This clonotype was observed a few times. The chain links TRBV13 to TRBJ2-3; D may match TRBD1 or TRBD2 (6 bases each). V shed 5 bases and J shed 6 bases, with 15 bases lying between them. CDR1 and CDR2 from the germline V gene are PRHDT and FYEKMQ (reference sequence). The CDR3 is 14 amino acids. The CDR3 protein is CASSRGGSRDTQYF. CDR3 in DNA: TGTGCCAGCAGCCGAGGGGGGTCGAGGGATACGCAGTATTTT. Full variable domain (outside the CDR3, taken from reference TRBV13 and TRBJ2-3): AAGVIQSPRHLIKEKRETATLKCYPIPRHDTVYWYQQGPGQDPQFLISFYEKMQSDKGSIPDRFSAQQFSDYHSELNMSSLELGDSALYFCASSRGGSRDTQYFGPGTRLTVL.

This clonotype was observed a few times. The chain combines TRBV30 with TRBJ1-3; 9 bases map to TRBD1. This CDR3 contains 15 residues. The V gene end was trimmed by 2 bases and the J gene end by 2 bases; junction bases not matched to a gene: 4. Germline V gene data show CDR1 as GTSNPN and CDR2 as SVGIG (reference sequence). For the CDR3, the DNA is TGTGCCTGGAGTCCCGGGACAGGGCCTGGAAACACCATATATTTT. This gives the protein CAWSPGTGPGNTIYF.

A few counts support this clonotype. This rearrangement joins TRBV4-3 to TRBJ2-1; 7 bases map to TRBD2. V was pared by 4 bases and J by 7 bases, with 19 bases of the junction left unmatched. There are 18 residues in the CDR3. Germline CDR1 and CDR2: LGHNA and YSLEER. CDR3 region: CASSLRRLANEPMNEQFF. The DNA for the CDR3 is TGCGCCAGCAGCCTAAGGAGACTAGCAAACGAGCCCATGAATGAGCAGTTCTTC.

This clonotype was picked up a small number of times. The chain has TRBV25-1 and TRBJ1-4; perhaps TRBD1 as D (5 bases). This CDR3 is built from 14 residues. CDR1 MGHDK and CDR2 SYGVNS come from the germline V gene. V shed 1 base and J shed 8 bases, with 11 bases lying between them. CDR3 sequence: CASSESFGDEKLFF. The CDR3 nucleotides are TGTGCCAGCAGTGAATCTTTTGGGGACGAAAAACTGTTTTTT.

In this sample, this clonotype turned up many times. The chain employs TRBV3-1 and TRBJ2-1, with D unresolved. The germline V and J ends were trimmed by 1 base and 6 bases, with 4 bases remaining between them. Germline CDR1 reads LGHDT; CDR2 reads YNNKEL (reference sequence). This CDR3 spans 12 amino acids. CDR3 nucleotides: TGTGCCAGCAGCCAAGCCTTCAATGAGCAGTTCTTC. Translated: CASSQAFNEQFF.

This clonotype was counted ten times or more. The J gene is TRBJ1-5, the V gene TRBV7-2; 8 positions agree with TRBD1. CDR1 is SGHTA and CDR2 is FQGNSA in the germline V gene. V dropped 7 bases and J dropped 2; count of bases not matched to a gene: 16. The CDR3 contains 18 residues. The CDR3 spells CASTIGQGGSIGNQPQHF. The CDR3 DNA is TGTGCCAGCACCATAGGACAGGGAGGGAGTATTGGCAATCAGCCCCAGCATTTT. Combining the CDR3 with reference TRBV7-2 and TRBJ1-5 gives the whole variable domain GAGVSQSPSNKVTEKGKDVELRCDPISGHTALYWYRQSLGQGLEFLIYFQGNSAPDKSGLPSDRFSAERTGGSVSTLTIQRTQQEDSAVYLCASTIGQGGSIGNQPQHFGDGTRLSIL.

CDR3 coding DNA: TGTGCCAGCAGCCCTTCGACAGGGGGCACGAATGAGCAGTTCTTC. Its protein product is CASSPSTGGTNEQFF. V usage is TRBV7-2 and J usage is TRBJ2-1; TRBD1 matches at 10 bases. CDR1 SGHTA and CDR2 FQGNSA come from the germline V gene. The V segment lost 5 bases and the J segment 7 bases; nucleotides outside the gene matches: 8. The CDR3 consists of 15 residues.

As for this clonotype: Relative to the germline gene, one junction end is altered; a read error may explain this. The V gene is TRBV10-3, the J gene TRBJ2-7, with D perhaps TRBD1 (6 bases). The CDR3 length is 15 residues. Germline V lookup: CDR1 ENHRY, CDR2 SYGVKD. CDR3 sequence (DNA): TGTGCCAGCAGTTCCCCGAGGGGGTCGGGATACGAGCAGTACTTC. Its translation is CASSSPRGSGYEQYF.

As regards this clonotype: Since a much larger clone is just one base distant, this may be a read error. This chain connects TRBV4-2 to TRBJ2-3; possibly TRBD2 for D (5 bases). This CDR3 has 14 amino acids. Germline loops: CDR1 LGHNA, CDR2 YNFKEQ. CDR3 sequence reads: CAGSQLGSRDTQYF. The CDR3 region has the DNA TGTGCCGGCAGCCAACTGGGGAGCAGAGATACGCAGTATTTT.

This clonotype was observed a handful of times. The chain links TRBV19 to TRBJ2-1, with 10 bases matching TRBD1. The germline V gene has CDR1 LNHDA and CDR2 SQIVND (reference sequence). The J segment lost 8 bases and the V segment lost 5 bases, leaving 9 bases of the junction unmatched. This CDR3 contains 15 residues. The CDR3 loop is CASSSSGQGLYEQFF. CDR3 in DNA: TGTGCCAGTAGTTCATCGGGACAGGGGCTTTATGAGCAGTTCTTC.

This clonotype has a count of ten or more. The genes are TRBV2 and TRBJ2-5, with 7 bases identical to TRBD1. Germline V gene sequence: CDR1 SNHLY, CDR2 FYNNEI. The CDR3 length is 15 residues. Germline trimming cut 6 bases from V and 4 bases from J; bases unmatched to any gene: 11. In DNA, the CDR3 is TGTGCCAGCAGGGTTGACAGGGTAGACGGAGAGACCCAGTACTTC. Its translation is CASRVDRVDGETQYF.

This clonotype has a count of ten or more. This sequence joins TRBV10-3 and TRBJ1-6; no clear D gene. CDR3 length: 15 residues. CDR1 is ENHRY, CDR2 SYGVKD, per germline. Trimming cost V 2 bases and J 2 bases, with 7 bases left between them. CDR3 nucleotide sequence: TGTGCCATCAGTGAGAGGGAGCCCTATAATTCACCCCTCCACTTT. Encoded protein: CAISEREPYNSPLHF.

This clonotype showed up many times. The V and J genes are TRBV10-3 and TRBJ2-7, with 7 bases lining up with TRBD1. The trim removed 5 bases at V and 3 bases at J, leaving 4 bases unmatched. This CDR3 spans 13 amino acids. Germline CDR1 ENHRY, CDR2 SYGVKD. CDR3 nucleotide sequence: TGTGCCATCAGTCCGGACAGGATCTACGAGCAGTACTTC. This gives the protein CAISPDRIYEQYF.